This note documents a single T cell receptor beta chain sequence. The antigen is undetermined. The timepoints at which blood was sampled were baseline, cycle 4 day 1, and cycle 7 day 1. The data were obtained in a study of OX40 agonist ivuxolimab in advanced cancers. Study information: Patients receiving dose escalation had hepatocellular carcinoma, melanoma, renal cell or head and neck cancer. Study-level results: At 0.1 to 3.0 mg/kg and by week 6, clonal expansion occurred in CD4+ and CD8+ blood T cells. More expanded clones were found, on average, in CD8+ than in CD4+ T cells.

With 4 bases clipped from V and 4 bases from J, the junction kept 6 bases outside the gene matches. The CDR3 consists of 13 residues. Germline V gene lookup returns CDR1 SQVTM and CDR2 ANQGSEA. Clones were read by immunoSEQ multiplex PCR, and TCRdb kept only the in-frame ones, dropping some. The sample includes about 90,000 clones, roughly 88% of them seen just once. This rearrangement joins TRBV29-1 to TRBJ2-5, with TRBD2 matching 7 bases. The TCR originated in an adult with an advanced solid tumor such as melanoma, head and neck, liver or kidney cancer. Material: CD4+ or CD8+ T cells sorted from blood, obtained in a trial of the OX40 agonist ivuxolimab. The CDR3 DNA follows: TGCAGCGTTGGAGGCGGGAGCGGAGAGACCCAGTACTTC. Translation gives CSVGGGSGETQYF.